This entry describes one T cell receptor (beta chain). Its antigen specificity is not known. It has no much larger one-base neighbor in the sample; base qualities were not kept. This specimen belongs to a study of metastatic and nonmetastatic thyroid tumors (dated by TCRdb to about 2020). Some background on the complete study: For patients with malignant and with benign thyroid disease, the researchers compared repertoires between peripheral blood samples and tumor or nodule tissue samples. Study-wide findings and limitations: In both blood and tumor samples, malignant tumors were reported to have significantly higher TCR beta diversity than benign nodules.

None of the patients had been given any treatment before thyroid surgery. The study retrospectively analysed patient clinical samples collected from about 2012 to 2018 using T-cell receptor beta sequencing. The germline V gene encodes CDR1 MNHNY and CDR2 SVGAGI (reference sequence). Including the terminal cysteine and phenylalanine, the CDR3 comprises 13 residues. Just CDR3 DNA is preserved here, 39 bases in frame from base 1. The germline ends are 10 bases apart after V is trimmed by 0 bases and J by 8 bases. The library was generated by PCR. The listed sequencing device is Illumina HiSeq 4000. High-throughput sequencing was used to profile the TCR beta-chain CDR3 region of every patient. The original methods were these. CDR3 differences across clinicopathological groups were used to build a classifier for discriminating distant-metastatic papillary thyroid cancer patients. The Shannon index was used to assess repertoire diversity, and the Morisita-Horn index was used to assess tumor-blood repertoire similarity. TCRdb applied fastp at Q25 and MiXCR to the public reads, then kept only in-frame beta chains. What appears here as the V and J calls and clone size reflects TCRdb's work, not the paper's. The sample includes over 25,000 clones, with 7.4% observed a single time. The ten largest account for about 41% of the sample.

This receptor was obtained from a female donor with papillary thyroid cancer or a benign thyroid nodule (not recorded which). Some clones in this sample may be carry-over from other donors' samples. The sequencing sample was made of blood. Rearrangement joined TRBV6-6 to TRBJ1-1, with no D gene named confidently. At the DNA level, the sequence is TGTGCCAGCAGTTACTCTAGGGTCCGGGAAGCTTTCTTT. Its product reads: CASSYSRVREAFF.